This T cell receptor (beta chain) originates from a study of T-cell memory formation after mild COVID-19. Study context: Among the donors, TCR clusters were largely specific to each donor.

The study, taken as a whole, reports: CD4+ bias marked clones expanding day 15 to 37, unlike balanced contracting clones. The authors did not confirm SARS-CoV-2 specificity of second-wave clones peaking day 37. Researchers report contracting CD4+ clones mostly in CM and EM, with CD8+ clones in EMRA.

TCRdb processed the 5' RACE reads anew with MiXCR; each CDR3 protein has one entry. The repertoire holds roughly 500,000 distinct CDR3 sequences, with 20% as singletons. The CDR3 covers 16 residues. The V segment lost 4 bases and the J segment 2 bases; nucleotides outside the gene matches: 7. Per germline, CDR1 SGHDN and CDR2 FVKESK. Regarding this clonotype: Its target is unknown.

This clonotype originated in an adult woman who had mild COVID-19 (a few samples of this study predate the infection). Cell type and time point are not known. The sequencing sample was made of PBMCs or a T cell subset sorted from them (not recorded which). The genes are TRBV14 and TRBJ2-1; 8 bases are a match to TRBD1. The CDR3 region is CASSLLQGGPYNEQFF. CDR3 in DNA: TGTGCCAGCAGCCTCCTACAGGGGGGACCCTACAATGAGCAGTTCTTC.